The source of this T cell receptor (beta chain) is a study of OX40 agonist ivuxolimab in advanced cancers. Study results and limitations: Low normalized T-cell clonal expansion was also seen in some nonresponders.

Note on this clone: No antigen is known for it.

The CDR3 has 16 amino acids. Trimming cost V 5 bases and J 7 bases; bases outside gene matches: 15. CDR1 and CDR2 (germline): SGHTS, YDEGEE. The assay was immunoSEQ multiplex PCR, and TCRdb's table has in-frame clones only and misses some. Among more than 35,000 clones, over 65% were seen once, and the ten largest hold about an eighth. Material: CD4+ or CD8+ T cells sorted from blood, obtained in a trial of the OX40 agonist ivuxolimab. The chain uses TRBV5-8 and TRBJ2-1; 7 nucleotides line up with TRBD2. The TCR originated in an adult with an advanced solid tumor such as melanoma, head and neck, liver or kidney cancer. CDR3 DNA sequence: TGTGCCAGCAGTCGAATCGTGGTGGGAGGGCAAAATGAGCAGTTCTTC. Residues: CASSRIVVGGQNEQFF.